This TCR beta chain was obtained from a study of human T cells and chemical hapten exposure. Study as a whole: Patients received weekly diphenylcyclopropenone doses to the scalp throughout the roughly 22-week study.

Time point of the sample: patch test 1, 2 weeks after DPC sensitization. As to treatment: therapeutic diphenylcyclopropenone sensitization with weekly scalp DPC. The donor pool consisted of alopecia patients aged 18 to 70 years, considered suitable for DPC. TCRdb used MiXCR to reprocess the RACE reads, holding one entry per CDR3 protein. The table includes a few hundred thousand distinct CDR3 sequences, around 5% detected once. Whole-study results and caveats: While controls formed fewer of them, expanded TCRs formed significantly more large CDR3 similarity clusters. Among TCRs, those above 1 in 1000 frequency were unaffected by DPC sensitization.

The sample holds many counts of this clonotype. The antigen remains unidentified. This CDR3 has 14 residues. The ends were cut back, 2 bases at V and 8 bases at J, with 13 bases in the middle. Germline lookup yields CDR1 MDHEN and CDR2 SYDVKM. This clonotype was sampled from a woman in her 50s with alopecia areata. Some clones in this sample may be carry-over from other donors' samples. Sequencing was performed on whole blood, taken in connection with sensitization to the hapten diphenylcyclopropenone (DPC). The chain has TRBV28 and TRBJ2-1; D remains unclear. CDR3 sequence (DNA): TGTGCCAGCAGTTTAACTGGCCTCCGAGATGAGCAGTTCTTC. Amino acid sequence: CASSLTGLRDEQFF.